The 19 T cell receptor beta chains listed next were all sequenced from one sample in a study of shared clonotypes between healthy human individuals. Here immunoSEQ multiplex PCR was the method, and the copy in TCRdb shows in-frame clones only, minus some. The data show 2 million to 2.5 million clones, around 93% seen once. The sequenced material came from naive CD4+ T cells from PBMCs. Subset indicated: CD45RA+ positively selected. Receptors were obtained from a young man in good health. Some clones in this sample may be carry-over from other donors' samples.

The J gene is TRBJ2-7, the V gene TRBV11-2, with D maybe TRBD2 (6 bases). The V gene's germline CDR1 is SGHAT and CDR2 FQNNGV. V gave up 5 bases and J gave up 6 bases, with 17 bases separating them. The CDR3 is 14 amino acids. CDR3 nucleotides: TGTGCCAGCAGCGCGAGCGGGTCGGTCGGCGAGCAGTACTTC. The encoded protein is CASSASGSVGEQYF.

Turning to this clone: Other DNA variants within this sample encode the same CDR3. The chain has TRBV28 and TRBJ2-7; the D gene could be TRBD1 or TRBD2 (5 bases each). The CDR3 contains 11 residues. Germline CDR1 is MDHEN and CDR2 is SYDVKM. Trimming removed 8 bases at V and 2 bases at J, with 7 bases between. The chain's CDR3 is CASRGPYEQYF. CDR3 DNA: TGTGCCAGCCGGGGCCCCTACGAGCAGTACTTC.

The chain uses TRBV5-1 and TRBJ1-5, with TRBD1 identical over 8 bases. V lost 3 bases to trimming and J lost 0 bases; unmatched junction nucleotides: 2. The germline gives CDR1 SGHRS, CDR2 YFSETQ. The CDR3 contains 15 residues. The CDR3 here is CASSSTGASNQPQHF. CDR3 bases: TGCGCCAGCAGCTCGACAGGGGCTAGCAATCAGCCCCAGCATTTT.

The gene calls are TRBV11-3 and TRBJ2-3; D remains unclear. The germline gives CDR1 SGHNT, CDR2 YENEEA. CDR3 size: 13 residues. V shed 5 bases and J shed 2 bases, with 8 bases lying between them. The CDR3 reads CASSRGVTDTQYF. CDR3 sequence (DNA): TGTGCCAGCAGCCGTGGGGTCACAGATACGCAGTATTTT.

The CDR3 reads CASSLDPGLAGGSYEQYF. In DNA form, the CDR3 reads TGTGCCAGCAGCTTGGACCCGGGACTAGCGGGGGGGTCCTACGAGCAGTACTTC. The V and J genes are TRBV5-6 and TRBJ2-7; 16 nucleotides align to TRBD2. The CDR3 runs 18 residues. Germline CDR1 and CDR2: SGHDT and YYEEEE. V was pared by 0 bases and J by 1 base, with 4 bases of the junction left unmatched.

This sequence joins TRBV7-2 and TRBJ2-5; the D gene is possibly TRBD2 (5 bases). V was pared by 5 bases and J by 3 bases, with 19 bases between. Germline V CDR1 and CDR2: SGHTA, FQGNSA. This CDR3 spans 16 amino acids. The CDR3, as DNA: TGTGCCAGCAGCCTCACCGGGGTGGTGCCCAAAGAGACCCAGTACTTC. Amino acids: CASSLTGVVPKETQYF.

V and J are TRBV5-1 and TRBJ2-7, with D tentatively TRBD1 (6 bases). The CDR3 is made up of 12 amino acids. The V and J ends lost 4 bases and 5 bases respectively, with 10 bases between them. Germline CDR1 reads SGHRS; CDR2 reads YFSETQ. CDR3 coding DNA: TGCGCCAGCAGCCAACAGGGCCACGAGCAGTACTTC. Amino acid sequence: CASSQQGHEQYF. Full variable domain (outside the CDR3, taken from reference TRBV5-1 and TRBJ2-7): KAGVTQTPRYLIKTRGQQVTLSCSPISGHRSVSWYQQTPGQGLQFLFEYFSETQRNKGNFPGRFSGRQFSNSRSEMNVSTLELGDSALYLCASSQQGHEQYFGPGTRLTVT.

V usage is TRBV11-2 and J usage is TRBJ1-1; 8 bases line up with TRBD1. CDR1 SGHAT and CDR2 FQNNGV come from the germline V gene. The CDR3 length is 17 residues. J was trimmed by 2 bases and V by 1 base; bases with no gene match: 9. The CDR3 loop reads CASSLVGQASTNTEAFF. The CDR3 DNA sequence: TGTGCCAGCAGCTTAGTGGGACAGGCATCTACTAACACTGAAGCTTTCTTT.

The chain couples TRBV18 to TRBJ2-5, with D tentatively TRBD1 or TRBD2 (6 bases each). V gave up 5 bases and J gave up 4 bases, with 20 bases separating them. The CDR3 is made up of 16 amino acids. Germline CDR1 KGHSH, CDR2 LQKENI. CDR3 sequence (DNA): TGTGCCAGCTCAGACCTGGGACTCCTCAGGGGAGAGACCCAGTACTTC. Its protein product is CASSDLGLLRGETQYF.

This chain joins TRBV4-2 and TRBJ2-4; tentatively, D is TRBD1 or TRBD2 (6 bases each). V lost 0 bases and J lost 1, with 10 bases in between. CDR1 is LGHNA, CDR2 YNFKEQ, per germline. The CDR3 length is 16 residues. The CDR3 here is CASSQDQGRAKNIQYF. CDR3 DNA sequence: TGTGCCAGCAGCCAAGATCAGGGGAGGGCCAAAAACATTCAGTACTTC.

The chain is built from TRBV6-5 and TRBJ2-1, with D possibly matching TRBD2 (6 bases). V was clipped by 7 bases and J by 12 bases, with 16 bases between them. The germline CDR1 and CDR2 sequences are MNHEY and SVGAGI. The CDR3 covers 12 residues. DNA of the CDR3: TGTGCCAGCACCAATCCCTGGGGGGTGCAGTTCTTC. This encodes CASTNPWGVQFF.

This clone was counted once. The chain links TRBV5-4 to TRBJ2-5, with 8 positions matching TRBD2. Germline V gene lookup returns CDR1 SGHNT and CDR2 YYREEE (reference sequence). The length of the CDR3 is 15 residues. V was clipped by 3 bases and J by 5 bases; unmatched bases: 9. The CDR3 reads CASSYESGGRETQYF. The CDR3 DNA is TGTGCCAGCAGCTACGAGTCGGGGGGGCGGGAGACCCAGTACTTC. The full variable domain, completed using reference TRBV5-4 and TRBJ2-5, is ETGVTQSPTHLIKTRGQQVTLRCSSQSGHNTVSWYQQALGQGPQFIFQYYREEENGRGNFPPRFSGLQFPNYSSELNVNALELDDSALYLCASSYESGGRETQYFGPGTRLLVL.

The genes are TRBV28 and TRBJ1-5; 7 bases map to TRBD1. The V and J ends lost 3 bases and 1 base, in that order; junction bases with no gene match: 6. The V gene's germline CDR1 is MDHEN and CDR2 SYDVKM. CDR3 size: 16 residues. The CDR3 nucleotides are TGTGCCAGCAGTTTCCCCAGGGGGGCAAGCAATCAGCCCCAGCATTTT. Translation gives CASSFPRGASNQPQHF. Complete variable domain (other parts from reference TRBV28 and TRBJ1-5): DVKVTQSSRYLVKRTGEKVFLECVQDMDHENMFWYRQDPGLGLRLIYFSYDVKMKEKGDIPEGYSVSREKKERFSLILESASTNQTSMYLCASSFPRGASNQPQHFGDGTRLSIL.

This sequence joins TRBV7-3 and TRBJ2-2; maybe TRBD1 (6 bases). V dropped 4 bases and J dropped 4 bases, with 13 bases sitting between them. The length of the CDR3 is 15 residues. Germline V gene data show CDR1 as SGHTA and CDR2 as FQGTGA. Here the CDR3 reads CASSSNGQFTGELFF. The CDR3 bases are TGTGCCAGCAGCTCAAACGGACAGTTCACCGGGGAGCTGTTTTTT.

This chain links TRBV11-2 with TRBJ2-6; D is uncertain. V lost 4 bases, J lost 0 bases, and 7 bases lay in between. Germline V lookup: CDR1 SGHAT, CDR2 FQNNGV. The CDR3 totals 15 residues. The CDR3 DNA is TGTGCCAGCAGCTCCACTAACTCTGGGGCCAACGTCCTGACTTTC. This translates into CASSSTNSGANVLTF.

The CDR3, as DNA: TGTGCCAGCAGAGGGGTTAGGGAGGGGCCCCAGTACTTC. Its protein is CASRGVREGPQYF. The chain is built from TRBV2 and TRBJ2-5, with 7 nucleotides matching TRBD2. The CDR3 contains 13 residues. J gave up 9 bases and V 6 bases, and 10 bases lay outside the gene matches. CDR1 SNHLY and CDR2 FYNNEI come from the germline V gene.

This chain connects TRBV7-3 to TRBJ2-6; TRBD2 is a possible D gene (6 bases). CDR3 length: 19 amino acids. V dropped 5 bases and J dropped 1 base, with 21 bases sitting between them. Germline V CDR1 and CDR2: SGHTA, FQGTGA. CDR3 protein: CASSPEGRGLRSGANVLTF. Here the CDR3 DNA reads TGTGCCAGCAGCCCGGAGGGGCGGGGCCTCAGATCTGGGGCCAACGTCCTGACTTTC.

This clone has just one count. The rearrangement joins TRBV27 to TRBJ2-1; TRBD1 aligns across 7 bases. CDR1 is MNHEY, CDR2 SMNVEV, per germline (reference sequence). V shed 2 bases, J shed 2 bases, and the junction held 3 bases outside the gene matches. CDR3 length: 15 residues. CDR3 residues: CASSLNTGAYNEQFF. The CDR3 bases are TGTGCCAGCAGTTTAAATACAGGGGCCTACAATGAGCAGTTCTTC.

The gene calls are TRBV27 and TRBJ2-3; 7 bases fit TRBD2. J gave up 3 bases and V 6 bases, and 6 bases lay outside the gene matches. The CDR3 covers 14 residues. Per germline, CDR1 MNHEY and CDR2 SMNVEV (reference sequence). CDR3 nucleotide sequence: TGTGCCAGCAGGCTGGGGGAGGGAACAGATACGCAGTATTTT. This encodes CASRLGEGTDTQYF.